This TCR beta chain emerged from a study of blood T cell repertoires in COVID-19. For the study at large: Acute and convalescent COVID-19 samples came from the United States, Italy and Spain.

Generated by immunoSEQ multiplex PCR, the TCRdb table keeps only in-frame clones and is missing some. The table has approximately 190,000 clones, 70% to 90% seen once. Sequenced: PBMCs or T cells enriched from blood (not recorded which). The receptor's source is a woman in her thirties or forties in a cohort exposed to, infected with or recovered from COVID-19 (not recorded which).

The CDR3: CASSLSGREPYNEQFF. DNA for the CDR3: TGCGCCAGCAGCCTTAGCGGGAGGGAGCCCTACAATGAGCAGTTCTTC. The genes are TRBV5-1 and TRBJ2-1; 11 bases agree with TRBD2. The CDR3 sequence is 16 residues long. Germline V lookup: CDR1 SGHRS, CDR2 YFSETQ. The junction had 5 bases not matched to a gene; V was cut back by 4 bases and J by 2 bases.